A single T cell receptor beta chain is shown here with its context. Antigen: not known. The source of the sample is a study of response to subunit inactivated influenza vaccine. TCRdb re-analysed the RT-PCR reads in MiXCR, keeping a single row per CDR3 protein. Among 610,000 or so distinct CDR3 sequences listed, about 15% were seen once. The V and J ends lost 4 bases and 3 bases respectively, with 15 bases between them. This CDR3 has 15 amino acids. Study-wide points: Each seasonal flu vaccination may recruit only limited new T cells, authors suggested.

The material sequenced was PBMCs from blood, taken 11 to 12 days after vaccination. The receptor comes from a man aged 50-60 years who received an inactivated influenza vaccine. The rearrangement joins TRBV12-3 or TRBV12-4 to TRBJ2-5, with D possibly called TRBD1 or TRBD2 (6 bases each). The CDR3: CASSSPWGAKETQYF. CDR3 in DNA: TGTGCCAGCAGTTCGCCTTGGGGGGCGAAAGAGACCCAGTACTTC.